There are many counts of the clone carrying this T cell receptor beta chain. Its specificity is not known. The data originate from a study of T cells after posttransplantation cyclophosphamide. Study results and caveats: Later blood repertoires were often dominated by clones from the donor CD8+ memory compartment. Skin or GI-infiltrating T cells shared few TRB sequences with blood.

This related bone marrow graft donor gave peripheral blood on the day of marrow donation. The table came from immunoSEQ multiplex PCR; TCRdb's copy has only in-frame clones and leaves some out. Sampling found some 23,000 clones, none seen once. Germline V gene data show CDR1 as WNHNN and CDR2 as SYGVQD (reference sequence). CDR3 size: 16 residues. Trimming shortened V by 6 bases and J by 7 bases, and 24 bases separated the two germline ends. The chain is built from TRBV10-1 and TRBJ1-1, with D possibly being TRBD1 (6 bases). Sequencing was performed on PBMCs. The clonotype comes from a woman aged 45-60 years in good health, CMV-negative, and a related stem cell transplant donor. The CDR3 sequence: CASSDTGTFPSREAFF. The CDR3 DNA is TGCGCCAGCAGCGACACCGGGACATTCCCTTCACGTGAAGCTTTCTTT.